A selection of T cell receptor beta chains follows, all from one sample in a study of blood T cell repertoires in COVID-19. Measured with immunoSEQ multiplex PCR; TCRdb has only the in-frame clones, and not every one. The sample includes around 95,000 clones, 70% to 90% of them seen just once. Sequenced: peripheral blood. These receptors were collected from a man aged 50 to 60 with active or convalescent COVID-19. Both conserved end residues are part of each CDR3.

v_gene	j_gene	CDR3aa
TRBV11-2	TRBJ1-1	CASSLARGTEAFF
TRBV24-1	TRBJ2-2	CATSDLVRGGELFF
TRBV5-1	TRBJ1-5	CASSLDGGRDQPQHF
TRBV5-1	TRBJ2-3	CASSLGTRGGTDTQYF
TRBV19	TRBJ1-3	CASSISRDTIYF
TRBV7-9	TRBJ2-5	CASSLVRGLEETQYF
TRBV28	TRBJ1-1	CASTLTGVGTEAFF
TRBV10-3	TRBJ1-5	CAISESFTGGNQPQHF
TRBV7-2	TRBJ2-7	CASSPHSAGEQYF
TRBV2	TRBJ2-7	CASSASSGQGYEQYF
TRBV28	TRBJ1-5	CASSYDSRPLGQHF
TRBV29-1	TRBJ1-1	CSVADRSNTEAFF
TRBV4-1	TRBJ2-4	CASSQGVGTHKEAKNIQYF
TRBV6-5	TRBJ1-2	CASSYLAGAGYIF
TRBV30	TRBJ1-6	CAWSWQGAFDSPLHF
TRBV7-2	TRBJ2-5	CASSLVGRQGKETQYF
TRBV2	TRBJ2-1	CASSTRDEQFF
TRBV11-3	TRBJ2-2	CASSFSAGPNTGELFF
TRBV15	TRBJ2-5	CATRIDLGETQYF
TRBV2	TRBJ2-7	CASLRNRVAGGSYEQYF
TRBV27	TRBJ2-3	CASSPTRTGRTDTQYF
TRBV28	TRBJ2-3	CASNKRTGGSTDTQYF
TRBV6-5	TRBJ2-2	CASSFGTGELFF
TRBV18	TRBJ1-2	CASSRQGPGNGYTF
TRBV27	TRBJ1-5	CASSLSGRRGNQPQHF
TRBV24-1	TRBJ2-7	CATSEAGNNYEQYF
TRBV5-1	TRBJ2-7	CASSLEAGGILREQYF
TRBV5-1	TRBJ2-7	CASSLDTGSNYEQYF
TRBV4-2	TRBJ2-3	CASSQDEREGRGTDTQYF
TRBV11-3	TRBJ1-3	CASSPGGASGNTIYF
TRBV27	TRBJ1-4	CASSPGRVDNEKLFF
TRBV3-1/TRBV3-2	TRBJ2-5	CASSYWGYETQYF
TRBV3-1/TRBV3-2	TRBJ1-5	CASSQQGDPNQPQHF
TRBV20-1	TRBJ2-2	CSASTTAGAGELFF
TRBV4-1	TRBJ2-7	CASSQGIAGYEQYF
TRBV14	TRBJ1-1	CASSHLSGNTEAFF
TRBV21-1	TRBJ2-7	CASSKKAPGEYF
TRBV7-6	TRBJ2-1	CASARLAGEVARNNEQFF
TRBV28	TRBJ1-1	CASSPGVMNTEAFF
TRBV5-1	TRBJ2-7	CASRSTSGSSYEQYF
TRBV5-1	TRBJ2-1	CASSFYGRGGDEQFF
TRBV2	TRBJ2-7	CASKRTGGLYEQYF
TRBV28	TRBJ1-2	CASSFSLSPGGYTF
TRBV5-1	TRBJ2-7	CASSAGGGRTGEQYF
TRBV15	TRBJ2-7	CATSRETVSHYEQYF
TRBV19	TRBJ1-5	CASSFRTANQPQHF
TRBV6-5	TRBJ2-5	CASKAVFQETQYF
TRBV6-5	TRBJ2-3	CASSYRTSGSSDTQYF
TRBV5-6	TRBJ2-6	CAAKKTGSGANVLTF